A selection of T cell receptor beta chains follows, all from one sample in a study of T cell responses to AZD1222 COVID-19 vaccine. Here immunoSEQ multiplex PCR was the method, and the copy in TCRdb shows in-frame clones only, minus some. The data show roughly 140,000 clones, under 95% seen once. Sequences were derived from peripheral blood, sampled on day 0 of AZD1222 vaccination. The receptors stem from an adult in good health. Both conserved end residues are part of each CDR3. A D gene is named only where the DNA matches it firmly. Clone size appears in some rows only: once, few, many, or a class for an expanded clone.

>TRBJ1-5|TRBV6-2/TRBV6-3|-|-|15
TGTGCCAGCAGTTACGCGGGGGTACCTAATCAGCCCCAGCATTTT
CASSYAGVPNQPQHF
>TRBJ1-2|TRBV27|-|-|13
TGTGCCAGCAGTTTGCGGGGTAGCTATGGCTACACCTTC
CASSLRGSYGYTF
>TRBJ2-7|TRBV7-9|-|-|13
TGTGCCAGCAGCTTAGGTTCTGCGTACGAGCAGTACTTC
CASSLGSAYEQYF
>TRBJ2-7|TRBV5-6|TRBD2|-|15
TGTGCCAGCAGCTTGGGGCGGGAGTACTCCAACGAGCAGTACTTC
CASSLGREYSNEQYF
>TRBJ2-1|TRBV28|TRBD1|-|15
TGTGCCAGCAGTGTCCCCGGGACAGCTATCAATGAGCAGTTCTTC
CASSVPGTAINEQFF
>TRBJ1-2|TRBV7-9|-|-|12
TGTGCCAGCAGCTTAGACGTATATGGCTACACCTTC
CASSLDVYGYTF
>TRBJ2-5|TRBV18|-|once|13
TGTGCCAGCTCACCACTGTACCAAGAGACCCAGTACTTC
CASSPLYQETQYF
>TRBJ2-2|TRBV27|-|-|12
TGTGCCAGCAGATCGGGTGGCGGGGAGCTGTTTTTT
CASRSGGGELFF
>TRBJ1-1|TRBV2|-|-|13
TGTGCCAGCCGAGGTACTGGGAACACTGAAGCTTTCTTT
CASRGTGNTEAFF
>TRBJ1-4|TRBV7-9|-|once|13
TGTGCCAGCAGACGAGACGCGAATGAAAAACTGTTTTTT
CASRRDANEKLFF